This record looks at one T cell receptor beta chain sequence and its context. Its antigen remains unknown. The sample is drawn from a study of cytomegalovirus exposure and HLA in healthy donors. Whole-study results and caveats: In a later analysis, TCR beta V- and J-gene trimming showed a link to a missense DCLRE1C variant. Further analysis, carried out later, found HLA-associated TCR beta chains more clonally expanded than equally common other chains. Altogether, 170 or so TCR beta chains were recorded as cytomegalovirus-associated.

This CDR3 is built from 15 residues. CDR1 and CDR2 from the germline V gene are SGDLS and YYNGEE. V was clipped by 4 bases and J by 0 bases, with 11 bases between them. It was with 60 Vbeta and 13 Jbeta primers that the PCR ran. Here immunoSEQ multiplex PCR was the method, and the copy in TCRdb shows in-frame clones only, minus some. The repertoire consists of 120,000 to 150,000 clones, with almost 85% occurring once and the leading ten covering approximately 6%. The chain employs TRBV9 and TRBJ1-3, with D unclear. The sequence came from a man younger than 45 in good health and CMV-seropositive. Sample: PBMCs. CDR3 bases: TGTGCCAGCAGCTCTAGCTACAGCTCTGGAAACACCATATATTTT. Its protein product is CASSSSYSSGNTIYF.